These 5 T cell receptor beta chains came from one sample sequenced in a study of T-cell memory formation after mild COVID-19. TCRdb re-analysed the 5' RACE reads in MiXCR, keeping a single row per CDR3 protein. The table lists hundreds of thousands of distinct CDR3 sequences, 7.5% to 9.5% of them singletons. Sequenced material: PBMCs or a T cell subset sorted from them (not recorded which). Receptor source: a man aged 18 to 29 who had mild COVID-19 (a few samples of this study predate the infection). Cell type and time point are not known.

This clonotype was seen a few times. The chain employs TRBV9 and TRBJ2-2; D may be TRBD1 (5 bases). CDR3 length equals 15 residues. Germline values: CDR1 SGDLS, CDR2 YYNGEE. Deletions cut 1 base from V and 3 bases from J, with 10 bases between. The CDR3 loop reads CASSVQGRDTGELFF. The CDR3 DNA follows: TGTGCCAGCAGCGTACAGGGAAGAGACACCGGGGAGCTGTTTTTT.

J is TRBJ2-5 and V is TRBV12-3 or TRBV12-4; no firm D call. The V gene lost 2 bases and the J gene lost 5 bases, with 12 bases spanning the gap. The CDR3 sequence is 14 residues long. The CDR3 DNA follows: TGTGCCAGCAGTTTACTGGCCGGGTCGGAGACCCAGTACTTC. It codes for CASSLLAGSETQYF.

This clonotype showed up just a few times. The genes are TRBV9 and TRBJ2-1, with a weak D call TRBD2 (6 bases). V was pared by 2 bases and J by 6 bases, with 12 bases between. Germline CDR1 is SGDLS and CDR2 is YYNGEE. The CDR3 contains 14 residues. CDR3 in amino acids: CASSVSGVRNEQFF. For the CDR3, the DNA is TGTGCCAGCAGCGTGTCGGGGGTACGCAATGAGCAGTTCTTC.

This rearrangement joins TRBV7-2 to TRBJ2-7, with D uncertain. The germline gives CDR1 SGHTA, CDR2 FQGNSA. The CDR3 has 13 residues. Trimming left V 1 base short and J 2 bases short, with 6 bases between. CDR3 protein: CASSLDGPYEQYV. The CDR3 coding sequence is TGTGCCAGCAGCTTAGATGGACCCTACGAGCAGTACGTC.

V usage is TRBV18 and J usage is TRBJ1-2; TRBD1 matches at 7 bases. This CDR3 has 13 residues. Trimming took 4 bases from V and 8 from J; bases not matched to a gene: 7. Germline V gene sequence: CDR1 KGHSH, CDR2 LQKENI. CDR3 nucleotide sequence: TGTGCCAGCTCACGCCGGGACAGTGGAGGCTACACCTTC. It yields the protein CASSRRDSGGYTF.